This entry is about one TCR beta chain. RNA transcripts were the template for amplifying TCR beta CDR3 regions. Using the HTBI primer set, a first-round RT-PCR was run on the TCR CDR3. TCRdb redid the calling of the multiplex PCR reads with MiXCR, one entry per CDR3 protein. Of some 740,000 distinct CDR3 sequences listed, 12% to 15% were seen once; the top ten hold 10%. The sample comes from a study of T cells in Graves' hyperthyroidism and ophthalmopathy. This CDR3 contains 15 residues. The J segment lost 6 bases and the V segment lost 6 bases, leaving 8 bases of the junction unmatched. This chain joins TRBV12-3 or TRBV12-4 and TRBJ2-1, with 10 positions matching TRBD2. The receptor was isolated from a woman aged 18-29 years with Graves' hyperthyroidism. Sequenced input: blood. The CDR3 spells CASRGGLAHLNEQFF. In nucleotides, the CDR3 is TGTGCCAGCAGGGGGGGACTAGCGCACCTCAATGAGCAGTTCTTC.